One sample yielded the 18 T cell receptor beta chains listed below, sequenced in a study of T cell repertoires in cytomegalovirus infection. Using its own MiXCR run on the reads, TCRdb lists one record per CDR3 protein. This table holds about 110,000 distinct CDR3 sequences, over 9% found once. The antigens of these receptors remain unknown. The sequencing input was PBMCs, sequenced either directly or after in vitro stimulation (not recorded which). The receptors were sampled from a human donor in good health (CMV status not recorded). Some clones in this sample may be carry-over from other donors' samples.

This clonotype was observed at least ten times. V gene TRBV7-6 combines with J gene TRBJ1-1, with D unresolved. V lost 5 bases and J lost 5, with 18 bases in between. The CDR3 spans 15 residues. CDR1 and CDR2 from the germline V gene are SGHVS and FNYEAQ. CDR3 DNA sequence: TGTGCCAGCAGCCTAGGGCCAGACCGAAGGACTGAAGCTTTCTTT. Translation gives CASSLGPDRRTEAFF. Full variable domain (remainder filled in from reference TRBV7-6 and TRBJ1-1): GAGVSQSPRYKVTKRGQDVALRCDPISGHVSLYWYRQALGQGPEFLTYFNYEAQQDKSGLPNDRFSAERPEGSISTLTIQRTEQRDSAMYRCASSLGPDRRTEAFFGQGTRLTVV.

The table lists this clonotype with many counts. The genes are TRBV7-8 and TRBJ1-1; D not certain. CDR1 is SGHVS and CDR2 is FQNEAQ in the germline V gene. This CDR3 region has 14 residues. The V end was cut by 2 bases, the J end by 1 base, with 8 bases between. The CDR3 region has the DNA TGTGCCAGCAGCTTATTTGGCCCGAACACTGAAGCTTTCTTT. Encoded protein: CASSLFGPNTEAFF.

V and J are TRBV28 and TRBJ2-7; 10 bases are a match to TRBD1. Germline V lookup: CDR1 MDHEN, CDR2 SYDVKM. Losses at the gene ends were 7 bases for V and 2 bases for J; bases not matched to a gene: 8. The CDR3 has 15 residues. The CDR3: CASNTGGTGAYEQYF. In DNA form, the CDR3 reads TGTGCCAGCAACACGGGGGGGACAGGGGCCTACGAGCAGTACTTC.

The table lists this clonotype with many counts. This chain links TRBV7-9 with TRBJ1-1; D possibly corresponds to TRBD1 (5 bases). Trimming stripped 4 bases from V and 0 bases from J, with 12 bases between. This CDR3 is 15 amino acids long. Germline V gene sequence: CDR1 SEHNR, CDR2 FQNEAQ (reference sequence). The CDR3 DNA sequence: TGTGCCAGCAGCTCCGGGACGGAGATGAACACTGAAGCTTTCTTT. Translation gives CASSSGTEMNTEAFF. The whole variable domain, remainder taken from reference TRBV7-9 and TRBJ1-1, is DTGVSQNPRHKITKRGQNVTFRCDPISEHNRLYWYRQTLGQGPEFLTYFQNEAQLEKSRLLSDRFSAERPKGSFSTLEIQRTEQGDSAMYLCASSSGTEMNTEAFFGQGTRLTVV.

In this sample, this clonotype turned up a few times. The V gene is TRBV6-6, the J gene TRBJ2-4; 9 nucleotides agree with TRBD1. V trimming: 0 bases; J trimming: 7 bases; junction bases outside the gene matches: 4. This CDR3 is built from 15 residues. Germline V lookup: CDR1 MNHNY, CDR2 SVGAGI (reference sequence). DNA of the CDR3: TGTGCCAGCAGTTACTCACAGGGGGCGGGTAACATTCAGTACTTC. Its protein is CASSYSQGAGNIQYF.

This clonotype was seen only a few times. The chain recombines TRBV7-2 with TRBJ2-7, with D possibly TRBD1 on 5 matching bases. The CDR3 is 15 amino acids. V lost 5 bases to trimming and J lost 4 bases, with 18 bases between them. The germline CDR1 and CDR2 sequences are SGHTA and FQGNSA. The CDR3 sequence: CASSPAGSGRYEQYF. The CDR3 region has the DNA TGTGCCAGCAGCCCAGCCGGGTCAGGGCGTTACGAGCAGTACTTC.

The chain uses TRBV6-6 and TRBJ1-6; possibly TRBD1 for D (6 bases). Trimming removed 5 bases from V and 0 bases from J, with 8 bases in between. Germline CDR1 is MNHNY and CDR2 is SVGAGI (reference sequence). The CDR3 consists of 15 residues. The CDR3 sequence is CASSKDSSYNSPLHF. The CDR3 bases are TGTGCCAGCAGTAAGGACAGCTCCTATAATTCACCCCTCCACTTT.

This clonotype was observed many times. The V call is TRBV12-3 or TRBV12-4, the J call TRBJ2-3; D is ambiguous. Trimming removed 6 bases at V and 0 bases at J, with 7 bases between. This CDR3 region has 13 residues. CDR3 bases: TGTGCCAGCAGAAATTCAAGCACAGATACGCAGTATTTT. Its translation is CASRNSSTDTQYF.

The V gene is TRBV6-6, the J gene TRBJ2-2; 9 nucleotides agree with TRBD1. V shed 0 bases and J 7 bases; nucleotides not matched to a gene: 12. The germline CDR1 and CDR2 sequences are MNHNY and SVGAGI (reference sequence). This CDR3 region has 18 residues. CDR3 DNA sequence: TGTGCCAGCAGTTACTCGAAAGCAGGACAGGGGAGAGACGGGGAGCTGTTTTTT. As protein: CASSYSKAGQGRDGELFF.

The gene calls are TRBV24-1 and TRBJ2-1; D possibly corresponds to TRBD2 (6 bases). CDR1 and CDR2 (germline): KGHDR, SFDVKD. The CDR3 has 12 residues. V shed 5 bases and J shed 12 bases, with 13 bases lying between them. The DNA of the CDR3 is TGTGCCACCAGTGCCTTTTCGGGGGTGCAGTTCTTC. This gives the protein CATSAFSGVQFF.

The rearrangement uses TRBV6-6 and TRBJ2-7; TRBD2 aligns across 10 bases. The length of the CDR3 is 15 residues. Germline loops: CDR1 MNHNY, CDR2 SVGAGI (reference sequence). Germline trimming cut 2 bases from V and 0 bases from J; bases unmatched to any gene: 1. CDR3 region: CASSYVAGGSYEQYV. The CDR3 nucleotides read TGTGCCAGCAGTTACGTAGCGGGAGGCTCCTACGAGCAGTACGTC.

The CDR3 loop reads CATSPTGRGSGNTIYF. The CDR3 DNA reads TGTGCCACCAGCCCCACCGGTCGGGGGAGCGGAAACACCATATATTTT. The V and J genes are TRBV15 and TRBJ1-3, with D perhaps TRBD1 (5 bases). V was shortened by 5 bases and J by 4 bases, with 18 bases between the two germline ends. From germline, CDR1 is LNHNV and CDR2 YYDKDF (reference sequence). The CDR3 runs 16 residues.

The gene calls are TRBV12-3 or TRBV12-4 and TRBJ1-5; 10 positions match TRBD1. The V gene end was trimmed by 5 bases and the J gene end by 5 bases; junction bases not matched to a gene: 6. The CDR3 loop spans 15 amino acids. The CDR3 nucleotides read TGTGCCAGCAGTACAGACAGGGGGCGGTATCAGCCCCAGCATTTT. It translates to CASSTDRGRYQPQHF.

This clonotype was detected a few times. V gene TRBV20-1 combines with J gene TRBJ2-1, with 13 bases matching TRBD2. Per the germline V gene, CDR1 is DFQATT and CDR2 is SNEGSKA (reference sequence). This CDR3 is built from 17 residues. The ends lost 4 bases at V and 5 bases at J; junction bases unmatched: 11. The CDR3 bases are TGCAGTGCTAACGGACTAGCGGGAGTTTTCTATAACAATGAGCAGTTCTTC. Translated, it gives CSANGLAGVFYNNEQFF.

The CDR3 protein is CASRPGTPLTDTQYF. CDR3 nucleotides: TGTGCCAGCAGACCCGGGACTCCCCTCACAGATACGCAGTATTTT. V is TRBV5-4 and J is TRBJ2-3, with D possibly TRBD2 on 6 matching bases. Germline values: CDR1 SGHNT, CDR2 YYREEE (reference sequence). The CDR3 is 15 amino acids. V shed 5 bases and J shed 2 bases, with 15 bases lying between them.

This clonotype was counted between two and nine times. The CDR3 DNA follows: TGTGCCAGCAGCCCAGGGGTCCGGGGTTCACCCCTCCACTTT. Translated, it gives CASSPGVRGSPLHF. J is TRBJ1-6 and V is TRBV6-5; D perhaps matches TRBD1 (6 bases). This CDR3 has 14 residues. CDR1 is MNHEY and CDR2 is SVGAGI in the germline V gene. V dropped 6 bases and J dropped 9 bases, with 15 bases sitting between them.

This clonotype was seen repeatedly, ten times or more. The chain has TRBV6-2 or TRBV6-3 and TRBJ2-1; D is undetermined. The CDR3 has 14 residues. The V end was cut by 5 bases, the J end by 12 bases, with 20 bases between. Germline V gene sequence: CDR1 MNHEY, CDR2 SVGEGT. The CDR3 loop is CASSNNLYFFRQFF. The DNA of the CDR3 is TGTGCCAGCAGTAATAATTTGTACTTTTTTCGGCAGTTCTTC.

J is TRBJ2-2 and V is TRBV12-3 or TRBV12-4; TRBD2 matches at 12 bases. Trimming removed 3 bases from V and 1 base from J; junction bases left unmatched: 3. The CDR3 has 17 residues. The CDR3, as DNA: TGTGCCAGCAGTTTGCTAGCGGGAGGGAGGAACACCGGGGAGCTGTTTTTT. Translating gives CASSLLAGGRNTGELFF.